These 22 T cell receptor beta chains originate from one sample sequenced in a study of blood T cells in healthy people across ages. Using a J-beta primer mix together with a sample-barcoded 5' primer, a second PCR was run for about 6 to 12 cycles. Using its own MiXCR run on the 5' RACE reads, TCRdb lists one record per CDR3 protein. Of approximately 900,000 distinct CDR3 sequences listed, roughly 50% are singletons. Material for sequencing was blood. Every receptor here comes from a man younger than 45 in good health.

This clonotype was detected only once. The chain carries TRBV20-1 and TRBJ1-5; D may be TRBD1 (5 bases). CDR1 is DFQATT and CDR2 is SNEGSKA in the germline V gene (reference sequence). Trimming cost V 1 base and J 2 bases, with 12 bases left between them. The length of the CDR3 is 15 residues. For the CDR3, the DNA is TGCAGTGCTAGAGGCAGGGTTCTCGGCAATCAGCCCCAGCATTTT. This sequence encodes CSARGRVLGNQPQHF.

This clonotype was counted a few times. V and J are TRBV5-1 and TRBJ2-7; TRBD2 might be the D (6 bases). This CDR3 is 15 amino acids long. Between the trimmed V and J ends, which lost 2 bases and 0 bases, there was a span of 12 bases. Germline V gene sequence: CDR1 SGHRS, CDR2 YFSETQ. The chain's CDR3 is CASSLGGVNSYEQYF. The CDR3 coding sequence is TGCGCCAGCAGCTTAGGCGGGGTGAACTCCTACGAGCAGTACTTC.

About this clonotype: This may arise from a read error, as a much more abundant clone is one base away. CDR3 DNA sequence: TGTGCCAGGAGCGCAACAGGCTATGAGCAGTTCTTC. Encoded protein: CARSATGYEQFF. The gene calls are TRBV7-2 and TRBJ2-1; D may be TRBD1 (5 bases). The CDR3 contains 12 residues. CDR1 and CDR2 (germline): SGHTA, FQGNSA. V was shortened by 9 bases and J by 8 bases, with 14 bases between the two germline ends.

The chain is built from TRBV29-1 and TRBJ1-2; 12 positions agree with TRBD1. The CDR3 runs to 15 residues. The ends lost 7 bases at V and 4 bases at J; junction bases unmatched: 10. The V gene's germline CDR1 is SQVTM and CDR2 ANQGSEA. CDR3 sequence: CSGDPGQGASYGYTF. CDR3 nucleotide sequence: TGCAGCGGAGACCCGGGACAGGGGGCTAGCTATGGCTACACCTTC.

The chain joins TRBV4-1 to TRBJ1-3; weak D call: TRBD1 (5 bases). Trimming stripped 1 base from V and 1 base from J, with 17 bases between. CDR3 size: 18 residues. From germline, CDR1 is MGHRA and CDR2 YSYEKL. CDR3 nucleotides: TGCGCCAGCAGCCAAGGAGGGGAACAGCAGACGTCTGGAAACACCATATATTTT. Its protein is CASSQGGEQQTSGNTIYF.

CDR3 in amino acids: CSAALGRTTGTQYF. The DNA of the CDR3 is TGCAGTGCCGCATTAGGGCGAACAACGGGGACGCAGTATTTT. The chain has TRBV20-1 and TRBJ2-3; D perhaps matches TRBD2 (5 bases). Trimming took 6 bases from V and 9 from J, leaving 22 bases between them. This CDR3 comprises 14 residues. CDR1 is DFQATT and CDR2 is SNEGSKA in the germline V gene (reference sequence).

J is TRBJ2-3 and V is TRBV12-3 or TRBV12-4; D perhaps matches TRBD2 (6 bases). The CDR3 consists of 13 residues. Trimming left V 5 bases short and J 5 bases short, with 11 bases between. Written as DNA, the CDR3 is TGTGCCAGCAGTAGAGTGCGGGGAGATACGCAGTATTTT. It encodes CASSRVRGDTQYF.

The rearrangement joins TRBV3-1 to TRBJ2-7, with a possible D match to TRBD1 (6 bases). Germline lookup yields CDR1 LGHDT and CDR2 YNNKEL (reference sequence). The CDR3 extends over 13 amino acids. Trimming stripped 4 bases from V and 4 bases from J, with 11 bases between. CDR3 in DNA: TGTGCCAGCAGCCCCGGACAGAAATACGAGCAGTACTTC. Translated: CASSPGQKYEQYF.

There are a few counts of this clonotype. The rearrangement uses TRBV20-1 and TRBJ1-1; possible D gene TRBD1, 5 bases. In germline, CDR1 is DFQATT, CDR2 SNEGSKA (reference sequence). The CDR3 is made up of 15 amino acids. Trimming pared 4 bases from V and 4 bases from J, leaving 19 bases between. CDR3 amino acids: CSATPSRVGRTEAFF. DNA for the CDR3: TGCAGTGCTACCCCTTCCAGGGTGGGACGCACTGAAGCTTTCTTT.

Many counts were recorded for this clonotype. CDR3 protein: CASSPGQPSYNEQFF. CDR3 DNA sequence: TGTGCCAGCTCACCGGGACAGCCATCCTACAATGAGCAGTTCTTC. V and J are TRBV18 and TRBJ2-1, with TRBD1 matching over 7 bases. Per the germline V gene, CDR1 is KGHSH and CDR2 is LQKENI. Losses at the gene ends were 3 bases for V and 1 base for J; bases not matched to a gene: 3. This CDR3 has 15 residues.

CDR3 amino acids: CASSVTNRDQETQYF. The CDR3 nucleotides read TGTGCCAGCAGCGTCACGAACAGGGACCAAGAGACCCAGTACTTC. The chain has TRBV9 and TRBJ2-5, with a possible D match to TRBD1 (6 bases). Per the germline V gene, CDR1 is SGDLS and CDR2 is YYNGEE. The CDR3 has 15 residues. V lost 2 bases and J lost 0, with 11 bases in between. The full variable domain, completed using reference TRBV9 and TRBJ2-5, is DSGVTQTPKHLITATGQRVTLRCSPRSGDLSVYWYQQSLDQGLQFLIQYYNGEERAKGNILERFSAQQFPDLHSELNLSSLELGDSALYFCASSVTNRDQETQYFGPGTRLLVL.

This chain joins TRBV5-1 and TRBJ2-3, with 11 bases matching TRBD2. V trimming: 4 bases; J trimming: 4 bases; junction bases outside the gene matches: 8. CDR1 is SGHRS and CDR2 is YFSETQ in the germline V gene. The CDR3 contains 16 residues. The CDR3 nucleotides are TGCGCCAGCAGCCATATAGCGGGGGGGCAGGCAGATACGCAGTATTTT. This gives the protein CASSHIAGGQADTQYF.

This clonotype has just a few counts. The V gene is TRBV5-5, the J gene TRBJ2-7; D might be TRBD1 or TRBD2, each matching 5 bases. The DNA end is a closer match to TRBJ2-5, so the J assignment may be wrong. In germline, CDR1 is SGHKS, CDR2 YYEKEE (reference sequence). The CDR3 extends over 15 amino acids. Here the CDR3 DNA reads TGTGCCAGCAGCTTCTCTCTGGGACGGCGGGAGACCCAGTACTTC. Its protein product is CASSFSLGRRETQYF.

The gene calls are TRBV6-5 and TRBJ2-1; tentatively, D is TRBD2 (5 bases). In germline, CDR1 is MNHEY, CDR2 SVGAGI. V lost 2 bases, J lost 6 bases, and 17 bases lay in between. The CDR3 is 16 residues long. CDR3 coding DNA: TGTGCCAGCAGTTACAGGGAGACGGGTCGGGTCAATGAGCAGTTCTTC. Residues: CASSYRETGRVNEQFF.

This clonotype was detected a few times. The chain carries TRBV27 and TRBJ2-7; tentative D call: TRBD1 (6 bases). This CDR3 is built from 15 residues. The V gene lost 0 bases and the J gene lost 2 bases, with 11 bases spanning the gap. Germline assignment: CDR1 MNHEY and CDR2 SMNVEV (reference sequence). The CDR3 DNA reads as TGTGCCAGCAGTTTATCGCGTACAGGGCCCTACGAGCAGTACTTC. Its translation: CASSLSRTGPYEQYF.

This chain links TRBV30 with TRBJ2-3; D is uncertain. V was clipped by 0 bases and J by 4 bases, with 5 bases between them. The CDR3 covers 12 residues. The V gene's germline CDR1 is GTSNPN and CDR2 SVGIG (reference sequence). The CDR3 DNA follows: TGTGCCTGGAGTGTAGGACCAGATACGCAGTATTTT. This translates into CAWSVGPDTQYF.

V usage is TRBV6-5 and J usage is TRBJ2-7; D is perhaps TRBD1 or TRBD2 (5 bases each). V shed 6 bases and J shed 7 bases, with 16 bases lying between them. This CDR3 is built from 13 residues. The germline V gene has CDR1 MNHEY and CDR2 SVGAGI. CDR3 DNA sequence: TGTGCCAGCAGCATCTCGCAGGGAGAGGAGCAGTACTTC. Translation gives CASSISQGEEQYF.

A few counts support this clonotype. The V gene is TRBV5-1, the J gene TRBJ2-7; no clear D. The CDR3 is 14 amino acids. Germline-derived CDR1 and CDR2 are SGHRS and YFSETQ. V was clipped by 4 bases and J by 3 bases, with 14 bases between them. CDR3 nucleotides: TGCGCCAGCAGCAAGGACGCCCCTGGCTACGAGCAGTACTTC. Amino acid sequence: CASSKDAPGYEQYF.

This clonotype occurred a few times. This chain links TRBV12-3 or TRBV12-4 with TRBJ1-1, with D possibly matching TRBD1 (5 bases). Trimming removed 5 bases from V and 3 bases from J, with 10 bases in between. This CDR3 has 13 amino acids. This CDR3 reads CASSTGTDTEAFF. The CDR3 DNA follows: TGTGCCAGCAGTACGGGGACGGACACTGAAGCTTTCTTT.

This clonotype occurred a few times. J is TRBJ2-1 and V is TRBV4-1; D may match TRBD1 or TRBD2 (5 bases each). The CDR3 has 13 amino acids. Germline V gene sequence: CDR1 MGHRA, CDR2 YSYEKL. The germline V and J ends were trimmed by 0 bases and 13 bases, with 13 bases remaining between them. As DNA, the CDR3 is TGCGCCAGCAGCCAAGACAGGGTGGAGGCCCAGTTCTTC. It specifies CASSQDRVEAQFF.

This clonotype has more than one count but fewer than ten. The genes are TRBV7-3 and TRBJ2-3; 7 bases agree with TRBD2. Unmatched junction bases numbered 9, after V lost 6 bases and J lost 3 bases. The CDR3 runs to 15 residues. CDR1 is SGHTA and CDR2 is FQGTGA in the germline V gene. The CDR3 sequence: CASSRLAGDTDTQYF. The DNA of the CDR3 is TGTGCCAGCAGTCGACTAGCAGGAGATACAGATACGCAGTATTTT.

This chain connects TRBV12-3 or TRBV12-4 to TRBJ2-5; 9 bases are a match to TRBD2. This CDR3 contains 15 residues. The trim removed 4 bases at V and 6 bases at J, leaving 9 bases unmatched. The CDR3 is CASSSLAGFTQTQYF. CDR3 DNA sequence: TGTGCCAGCAGTTCGCTAGCGGGGTTTACGCAGACCCAGTACTTC.